The 3 T cell receptor beta chains below were found in one sample sequenced in a study of blood T cells in healthy people across ages. Together with a sample-barcoded 5' primer, a J-beta primer mix was included in a second PCR lasting about 7 to 12 cycles. TCRdb redid the calling of the 5' RACE reads with MiXCR, one entry per CDR3 protein. Found here are about 830,000 distinct CDR3 sequences, less than 80% of them singletons; the top ten hold approximately 30%. The specimen sequenced was blood. These receptors were taken from a man aged 30 to 39 in good health.

This chain joins TRBV7-2 and TRBJ1-6, with 7 bases aligning to TRBD1. This CDR3 is built from 16 residues. The V and J ends lost 5 bases and 9 bases, in that order; junction bases with no gene match: 13. Germline CDR1 is SGHTA and CDR2 is FQGNSA. The CDR3 bases are TGTGCCAGCAGCGGCAGGGGACAGTTGACTACTTCACCCCTCCACTTT. This sequence encodes CASSGRGQLTTSPLHF.

The J gene is TRBJ2-1, the V gene TRBV30; 13 bases align to TRBD2. V shed 4 bases, J shed 9 bases, and the junction held 3 bases outside the gene matches. Germline lookup yields CDR1 GTSNPN and CDR2 SVGIG (reference sequence). This CDR3 is built from 13 residues. The CDR3 DNA reads TGTGCCTGGATCGGGACTAGCGGGGTTGAGCAGTTCTTC. It encodes CAWIGTSGVEQFF.

This rearrangement joins TRBV27 to TRBJ1-2, with TRBD1 matching over 8 bases. CDR1 and CDR2 from the germline V gene are MNHEY and SMNVEV (reference sequence). CDR3 length: 14 amino acids. V gave up 3 bases and J gave up 7 bases; unmatched junction bases: 7. The CDR3 coding sequence is TGTGCCAGCAGTTTTAGCAGGGGGCGGGTTGGCTACACCTTC. As protein: CASSFSRGRVGYTF.